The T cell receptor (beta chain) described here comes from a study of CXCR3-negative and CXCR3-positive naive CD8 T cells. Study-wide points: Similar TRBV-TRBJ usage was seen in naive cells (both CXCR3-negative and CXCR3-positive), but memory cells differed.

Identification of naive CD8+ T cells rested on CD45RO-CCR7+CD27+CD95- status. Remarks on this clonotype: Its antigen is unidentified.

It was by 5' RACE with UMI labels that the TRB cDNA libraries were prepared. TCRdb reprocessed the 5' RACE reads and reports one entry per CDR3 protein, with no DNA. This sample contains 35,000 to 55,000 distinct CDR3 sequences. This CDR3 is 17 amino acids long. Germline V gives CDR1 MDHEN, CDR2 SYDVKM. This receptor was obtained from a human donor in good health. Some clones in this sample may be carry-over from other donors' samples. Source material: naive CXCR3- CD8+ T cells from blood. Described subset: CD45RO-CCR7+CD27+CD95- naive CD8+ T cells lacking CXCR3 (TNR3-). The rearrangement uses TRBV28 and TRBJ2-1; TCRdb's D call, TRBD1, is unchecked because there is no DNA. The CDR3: CASSNYRGQGDASEQFF.